This T cell receptor beta chain was captured in a study of cytomegalovirus exposure and HLA in healthy donors. Notes on the study in general: HLA allele associations emerged for about 16,000 TCR beta sequences in a later analysis, at 0.05 false discovery rate.

As for this clone: Its target is unknown.

This PCR relied on a set of 60 Vbeta primers and 13 Jbeta primers. The method was immunoSEQ multiplex PCR; TCRdb's version includes in-frame clones alone and lacks a portion of them. The data show about 210,000 clones, with about 79% seen just once and less than 2% held by the top ten. The source material was PBMCs. The sequence came from a male donor in good health and CMV-seronegative.

Here the CDR3 DNA reads TGTGCCATCAGACAGCGGGGGGACTCCTACGAGCAGTACTTC. This sequence encodes CAIRQRGDSYEQYF. This chain links TRBV10-3 with TRBJ2-7, with 9 positions matching TRBD2. Looked up from germline, CDR1 is ENHRY and CDR2 is SYGVKD. This CDR3 contains 14 residues. V lost 6 bases to trimming and J lost 0 bases; unmatched junction nucleotides: 3.